These 27 T cell receptor beta chains were all obtained from the same sample, sequenced in a study of T cell repertoires in cytomegalovirus infection. MiXCR, applied by TCRdb to the reads, yields one record per CDR3 protein. The profile shows about 740,000 distinct CDR3 sequences, less than 40% of them singletons. The material sequenced was PBMCs. The source of these receptors is a human donor in good health (CMV status not recorded). Some clones in this sample may be carry-over from other donors' samples.

The rearrangement uses TRBV27 and TRBJ2-2; D gene ambiguous. CDR3 length: 13 amino acids. Trimming removed 4 bases from V and 4 bases from J, with 7 bases in between. Germline V lookup: CDR1 MNHEY, CDR2 SMNVEV (reference sequence). The CDR3 sequence: CASSYESTGELFF. The CDR3 DNA sequence: TGTGCCAGCAGTTACGAATCCACCGGGGAGCTGTTTTTT.

The J gene is TRBJ1-5, the V gene TRBV5-6, with D tentatively TRBD1 (6 bases). The germline gives CDR1 SGHDT, CDR2 YYEEEE. This CDR3 is built from 14 residues. The V and J ends lost 1 base and 8 bases respectively, with 13 bases between them. The chain's CDR3 is CASSLYSPGEPQHF. The CDR3 DNA reads TGTGCCAGCAGCTTGTACAGCCCAGGGGAGCCCCAGCATTTT.

V usage is TRBV20-1 and J usage is TRBJ2-4, with a weak D call TRBD2 (6 bases). The CDR3 loop spans 11 amino acids. V dropped 3 bases and J dropped 7 bases, with 7 bases sitting between them. The germline V gene encodes CDR1 DFQATT and CDR2 SNEGSKA (reference sequence). CDR3 amino acids: CSARGRNIQYF. The DNA of the CDR3 is TGCAGTGCTAGGGGGAGGAACATTCAGTACTTC.

J is TRBJ2-3 and V is TRBV5-1; D call uncertain. The CDR3 is 16 residues long. V lost 1 base, J lost 0 bases, and 12 bases lay in between. Germline loops: CDR1 SGHRS, CDR2 YFSETQ. CDR3 sequence: CASSLSPFLSTDTQYF. In DNA form, the CDR3 reads TGCGCCAGCAGCTTGTCACCTTTCCTTAGCACAGATACGCAGTATTTT.

Many counts were recorded for this clonotype. The J gene is TRBJ1-2, the V gene TRBV7-2; the match to TRBD1 covers 12 bases. Germline V gene lookup returns CDR1 SGHTA and CDR2 FQGNSA. CDR3 length equals 15 residues. Losses at the gene ends were 1 base for V and 8 bases for J; bases not matched to a gene: 5. The CDR3 nucleotides are TGTGCCAGCAGCTTAGTGGGACAGGGGGCAGGAGGCTACACCTTC. It yields the protein CASSLVGQGAGGYTF.

The chain couples TRBV28 to TRBJ2-7; 8 positions match TRBD2. Germline CDR1 reads MDHEN; CDR2 reads SYDVKM. The CDR3 consists of 16 residues. The junction had 15 bases not matched to a gene; V was cut back by 4 bases and J by 7 bases. CDR3 sequence: CASSSSSGPVGGEQYV. The CDR3 coding sequence is TGTGCCAGCAGTTCATCTAGCGGGCCAGTGGGGGGTGAGCAGTACGTC.

The V gene is TRBV4-2, the J gene TRBJ2-5; possible D gene TRBD2, 6 bases. Per the germline V gene, CDR1 is LGHNA and CDR2 is YNFKEQ. Trimming pared 4 bases from V and 5 bases from J, leaving 11 bases between. CDR3 size: 13 residues. CDR3 sequence: CASSRGLRETQYF. The CDR3 DNA is TGTGCCAGCAGCCGCGGACTACGGGAGACCCAGTACTTC.

This clonotype was recorded a few times. The genes are TRBV7-6 and TRBJ1-3; D is uncertain. Germline V gives CDR1 SGHVS, CDR2 FNYEAQ. The length of the CDR3 is 17 residues. With 1 base removed from V and 0 bases from J, the gap between germline ends came to 13 bases. The CDR3 protein is CASSLEGRLDSGNTIYF. The CDR3 coding sequence is TGTGCCAGCAGCTTAGAGGGCAGGTTGGACTCTGGAAACACCATATATTTT. The full variable domain, completed using reference TRBV7-6 and TRBJ1-3, is GAGVSQSPRYKVTKRGQDVALRCDPISGHVSLYWYRQALGQGPEFLTYFNYEAQQDKSGLPNDRFSAERPEGSISTLTIQRTEQRDSAMYRCASSLEGRLDSGNTIYFGEGSWLTVV.

The chain links TRBV12-3 or TRBV12-4 to TRBJ1-1; D unclear. Trimming removed 7 bases from V and 0 bases from J, with 9 bases in between. The CDR3 loop spans 13 amino acids. CDR3 nucleotides: TGTGCCAGCATCTCTCATATGAACACTGAAGCTTTCTTT. Its protein is CASISHMNTEAFF.

The chain links TRBV27 to TRBJ2-1; D is possibly TRBD1 (6 bases). V shed 2 bases and J shed 8 bases, with 16 bases lying between them. The CDR3 is 15 amino acids. Germline V CDR1 and CDR2: MNHEY, SMNVEV (reference sequence). This CDR3 reads CASSLTPTGFDEQFF. CDR3 sequence (DNA): TGTGCCAGCAGTTTAACCCCGACAGGTTTCGATGAGCAGTTCTTC.

This clonotype was seen more than once but under ten times. V is TRBV5-1 and J is TRBJ1-1; TRBD1 might be the D (5 bases). This CDR3 has 14 residues. Germline CDR1 and CDR2: SGHRS and YFSETQ. V lost 4 bases, J lost 0 bases, and 10 bases lay in between. The DNA of the CDR3 is TGCGCCAGCAGCCCACAGGTACTGAACACTGAAGCTTTCTTT. Amino acids: CASSPQVLNTEAFF.

This clonotype was counted ten times or more. V and J are TRBV7-2 and TRBJ2-3, with 7 bases that match TRBD2. CDR3 size: 13 residues. Germline V gene data show CDR1 as SGHTA and CDR2 as FQGNSA. Losses at the gene ends were 5 bases for V and 9 bases for J; bases not matched to a gene: 8. The CDR3 bases are TGTGCCAGCAGCCGGGGGGTCATAGAAACGCAGTATTTT. Its protein is CASSRGVIETQYF.

The rearrangement links TRBV7-8 to TRBJ2-1; 9 bases are shared with TRBD2. The V segment lost 5 bases and the J segment 8 bases; nucleotides outside the gene matches: 13. Germline V gene sequence: CDR1 SGHVS, CDR2 FQNEAQ. This CDR3 is built from 16 residues. This CDR3 reads CASSPTMAGGVDEQFF. Here the CDR3 DNA reads TGTGCCAGCAGCCCCACAATGGCGGGAGGGGTCGATGAGCAGTTCTTC.

The chain combines TRBV6-1 with TRBJ2-6, with a possible D match to TRBD2 (5 bases). Looked up from germline, CDR1 is MNHNS and CDR2 is SASEGT. The CDR3 runs 16 residues. Trimming took off 5 bases at V and 4 bases at J, with 15 bases between the two ends. The CDR3 loop is CASSYGMGSGANVLTF. The CDR3 nucleotides read TGTGCCAGCAGTTACGGGATGGGTTCAGGGGCCAACGTCCTGACTTTC.

The chain couples TRBV7-2 to TRBJ1-4, with 12 bases identical to TRBD1. Germline V gene data show CDR1 as SGHTA and CDR2 as FQGNSA. This CDR3 has 15 residues. J gave up 7 bases and V 1 base, and 1 base lay outside the gene matches. The CDR3 loop reads CASSLGDRGPEKLFF. The CDR3 coding sequence is TGTGCCAGCAGCTTAGGGGACAGGGGGCCTGAAAAACTGTTTTTT.

This clonotype was picked up a small number of times. This chain connects TRBV9 to TRBJ2-3; maybe TRBD2 (6 bases). Trimming removed 0 bases from V and 4 bases from J, with 12 bases in between. This CDR3 spans 15 amino acids. The germline V gene has CDR1 SGDLS and CDR2 YYNGEE. The CDR3 DNA is TGTGCCAGCAGCGTAGAGGCGGGGCGGGCAGATACGCAGTATTTT. Amino acids: CASSVEAGRADTQYF. The full variable domain, rest sourced from reference TRBV9 and TRBJ2-3, is DSGVTQTPKHLITATGQRVTLRCSPRSGDLSVYWYQQSLDQGLQFLIQYYNGEERAKGNILERFSAQQFPDLHSELNLSSLELGDSALYFCASSVEAGRADTQYFGPGTRLTVL.

This clonotype turned up a few times. The genes are TRBV19 and TRBJ1-2; the match to TRBD1 covers 8 bases. In germline, CDR1 is LNHDA, CDR2 SQIVND (reference sequence). Trimming removed 5 bases from V and 4 bases from J; junction bases left unmatched: 6. The CDR3 contains 14 residues. The CDR3 sequence: CASSSLDRAYGYTF. CDR3 coding DNA: TGTGCCAGTAGTTCTCTGGACAGGGCCTATGGCTACACCTTC. The whole variable domain, filled in from reference TRBV19 and TRBJ1-2, reads DGGITQSPKYLFRKEGQNVTLSCEQNLNHDAMYWYRQDPGQGLRLIYYSQIVNDFQKGDIAEGYSVSREKKESFPLTVTSAQKNPTAFYLCASSSLDRAYGYTFGSGTRLTVV.

The V and J genes are TRBV20-1 and TRBJ2-5, with D tentatively TRBD1 or TRBD2 (5 bases each). This CDR3 is built from 14 residues. Per germline, CDR1 DFQATT and CDR2 SNEGSKA (reference sequence). V was shortened by 6 bases and J by 7 bases, with 21 bases between the two germline ends. The CDR3: CSAVPLVGAGTQYF. The CDR3 nucleotides read TGCAGTGCCGTACCTCTTGTCGGGGCGGGGACCCAGTACTTC.

The V call is TRBV13, the J call TRBJ1-2, with 10 bases that match TRBD1. CDR3 length equals 18 residues. With 5 bases clipped from V and 1 base from J, the junction kept 13 bases outside the gene matches. The germline gives CDR1 PRHDT, CDR2 FYEKMQ (reference sequence). This CDR3 reads CASSNPGTGEPFNYGYTF. The DNA for the CDR3 is TGTGCCAGCAGCAACCCCGGGACAGGGGAACCATTTAACTATGGCTACACCTTC.

V and J are TRBV11-2 and TRBJ2-3; 10 nucleotides agree with TRBD1. The germline V gene has CDR1 SGHAT and CDR2 FQNNGV. The CDR3 contains 18 residues. V was clipped by 5 bases and J by 0 bases; unmatched bases: 11. For the CDR3, the DNA is TGTGCCAGCAGCCCCAGAGACAGGGGGCATTTAAGCACAGATACGCAGTATTTT. This encodes CASSPRDRGHLSTDTQYF.

V usage is TRBV12-3 or TRBV12-4 and J usage is TRBJ1-1, with D uncertain. The CDR3 length is 11 residues. Between the trimmed V and J ends, which lost 2 bases and 11 bases, there was a span of 9 bases. Here the CDR3 reads CASSLSRRAFF. Written as DNA, the CDR3 is TGTGCCAGCAGTTTAAGCCGCCGGGCTTTCTTT.

This clonotype was observed a few times. The gene calls are TRBV2 and TRBJ2-3; D possibly corresponds to TRBD2 (6 bases). Trimming shortened V by 7 bases and J by 6 bases, and 17 bases separated the two germline ends. CDR1 and CDR2 (germline): SNHLY, FYNNEI. The CDR3 contains 14 residues. The CDR3 loop reads CASTISGGRDTQYF. The CDR3 nucleotides read TGTGCCAGCACTATTAGCGGAGGACGGGATACGCAGTATTTT.

The chain's CDR3 is CASSQGRDGVNTEAFF. CDR3 bases: TGCGCCAGCAGCCAGGGGAGGGACGGCGTGAACACTGAAGCTTTCTTT. The chain couples TRBV4-1 to TRBJ1-1, with a possible D match to TRBD1 (5 bases). The CDR3 runs to 16 residues. Germline loops: CDR1 MGHRA, CDR2 YSYEKL. Between the trimmed V and J ends, which lost 3 bases and 0 bases, there was a span of 14 bases.

The V call is TRBV12-3 or TRBV12-4, the J call TRBJ1-1; 7 bases are a match to TRBD1. The CDR3 spans 15 residues. V lost 4 bases to trimming and J lost 0 bases; unmatched junction nucleotides: 5. CDR3 DNA: TGTGCCAGCAGTTCCATGACAGGGATGAACACTGAAGCTTTCTTT. As protein: CASSSMTGMNTEAFF.

Of note for this clonotype: Compared with germline, one end of the junction differs, possibly owing to a read error. The chain joins TRBV6-5 to TRBJ2-1; D might be TRBD2 (5 bases). Germline CDR1 and CDR2: MNHEY and SVGAGI. This CDR3 region has 16 residues. The CDR3 spells CARSPPIGIGDNEQFF. DNA of the CDR3: TGTGCCCGCAGTCCTCCGATCGGGATTGGGGACAATGAGCAGTTCTTC.

This clonotype came up a few times. The chain employs TRBV25-1 and TRBJ2-7; 12 bases line up with TRBD1. The germline CDR1 and CDR2 sequences are MGHDK and SYGVNS. The CDR3 totals 14 residues. V shed 5 bases and J 6 bases; nucleotides not matched to a gene: 5. CDR3 sequence (DNA): TGTGCCAGCAGTAATTGGGGACAGGGGGCCGAGCAGTACTTC. Translated: CASSNWGQGAEQYF.

J is TRBJ1-1 and V is TRBV28, with 9 bases that match TRBD1. Germline values: CDR1 MDHEN, CDR2 SYDVKM. This CDR3 is built from 13 residues. The CDR3 protein is CGVDRGKNPEAFF. CDR3 bases: TGTGGGGTCGACAGGGGGAAGAATCCTGAAGCTTTCTTT.